The 25 T cell receptor beta chains presented below share a single source sample, sequenced in a study of T cell clusters in autoimmune cytopenias. TRB was amplified by touch-down multiplex PCR, primer pools A and B combined. TCRdb reprocessed the multiplex PCR reads, keeping one entry per CDR3 protein, no DNA. This sample's clone table lists approximately 1,800 distinct CDR3 sequences. Roughly 38,000 genome equivalents of blood DNA were amplified for TRB. What was sequenced was peripheral blood. These receptors all come from a human donor with an autoimmune cytopenia, with autoimmune hepatitis or in good health (not recorded which).

The chain couples TRBV6-4 to TRBJ1-1; TCRdb's assignment of TRBD1 cannot be checked, as there is no DNA. The CDR3 loop spans 14 amino acids. The V gene's germline CDR1 is MRHNA and CDR2 SNTAGT. The CDR3 sequence: CASSDGSGGTEAFF.

This clonotype is medium-sized (0.01 to 0.1%) by frequency. The chain links TRBV12-3 or TRBV12-4 to TRBJ2-5; TCRdb indicates TRBD2, and absent DNA this call remains unverified. The CDR3 is 16 amino acids. The CDR3 spells CASSRPGLAGQETQYF.

The chain links TRBV20-1 to TRBJ2-1; TCRdb outputs TRBD2, but without DNA this stays unchecked. This CDR3 is built from 17 residues. Germline V gives CDR1 DFQATT, CDR2 SNEGSKA (reference sequence). The CDR3 spells CSALGLAGGPWYNEQFF.

V is TRBV19 and J is TRBJ1-4. CDR1 and CDR2 (germline): LNHDA, SQIVND (reference sequence). The CDR3 length is 13 residues. This CDR3 reads CASTPLVGEKLFF.

This clonotype is classed as medium-sized by frequency. V is TRBV29-1 and J is TRBJ2-2; TCRdb's D call, TRBD1, is unchecked because there is no DNA. Germline V gene sequence: CDR1 SQVTM, CDR2 ANQGSEA. There are 15 residues in the CDR3. The CDR3 sequence: CSATGQGRGTGELFF.

Measured by frequency, this clonotype is medium-sized. The rearrangement uses TRBV14 and TRBJ1-2; TCRdb proposes TRBD1, but this gene call is untestable without DNA. CDR1 and CDR2 from the germline V gene are SGHDN and FVKESK. This CDR3 region has 19 residues. CDR3 sequence: CASSQTFGTGNGRMDGYTF. The entire variable domain, with the rest obtained from reference TRBV14 and TRBJ1-2, is as follows: EAGVTQFPSHSVIEKGQTVTLRCDPISGHDNLYWYRRVMGKEIKFLLHFVKESKQDESGMPNNRFLAERTGGTYSTLKVQPAELEDSGVYFCASSQTFGTGNGRMDGYTFGSGTRLTVV.

Its frequency marks this clonotype as medium-sized. The chain joins TRBV6-5 to TRBJ2-7; TCRdb gives TRBD1 as the D gene, but with no DNA this cannot be confirmed. This CDR3 is 13 amino acids long. Germline V lookup: CDR1 MNHEY, CDR2 SVGAGI. The CDR3: CATTGTGYYEQYF.

This clonotype shows up as medium-sized by frequency. The chain recombines TRBV6-5 with TRBJ2-5. The CDR3 consists of 13 residues. Per germline, CDR1 MNHEY and CDR2 SVGAGI. The CDR3: CASSYVLTETQYF.

The chain recombines TRBV18 with TRBJ1-1; TCRdb selects TRBD1, and the lack of DNA leaves this call unchecked. The CDR3 length is 16 residues. CDR1 is KGHSH and CDR2 is LQKENI in the germline V gene. The CDR3 is CASSPSFGTGSTEAFF.

This clonotype is deemed medium-sized by its frequency. The gene calls are TRBV19 and TRBJ2-1; TCRdb proposes TRBD2, but this gene call is untestable without DNA. This CDR3 region has 16 residues. Germline-derived CDR1 and CDR2 are LNHDA and SQIVND (reference sequence). Here the CDR3 reads CASSITSGGPRNEQFF.

This clonotype is labeled medium-sized (0.01 to 0.1%) based on frequency. The V gene is TRBV29-1, the J gene TRBJ2-2; TCRdb gives TRBD1 as the D gene, but with no DNA this cannot be confirmed. CDR1 SQVTM and CDR2 ANQGSEA come from the germline V gene. This CDR3 region has 14 residues. CDR3 loop: CSVPGAANTGELFF.

This clonotype is labeled medium-sized based on frequency. The chain carries TRBV10-3 and TRBJ2-1. The CDR3 consists of 15 residues. Germline-derived CDR1 and CDR2 are ENHRY and SYGVKD. CDR3 amino acids: CAISESTRIYNEQFF.

This clonotype is medium-sized by frequency. V gene TRBV6-5 combines with J gene TRBJ1-2; TCRdb's assignment of TRBD1 cannot be checked, as there is no DNA. CDR1 is MNHEY, CDR2 SVGAGI, per germline. The CDR3 extends over 14 amino acids. The CDR3 region is CASRPRQVGYGYTF.

This clonotype is identified as medium-sized from frequency. J is TRBJ1-6 and V is TRBV7-2; the D call of TRBD1 rests on TCRdb alone, since no DNA is present to check it. This CDR3 contains 15 residues. CDR1 is SGHTA and CDR2 is FQGNSA in the germline V gene. The chain's CDR3 is CASTRGRSGNSPLHF. The full variable domain, with the rest looked up from reference TRBV7-2 and TRBJ1-6, is GAGVSQSPSNKVTEKGKDVELRCDPISGHTALYWYRQSLGQGLEFLIYFQGNSAPDKSGLPSDRFSAERTGGSVSTLTIQRTQQEDSAVYLCASTRGRSGNSPLHFGNGTRLTVT.

This clonotype is deemed medium-sized by its frequency. This chain connects TRBV30 to TRBJ2-7; the D gene TCRdb calls, TRBD1, cannot be checked with no DNA. The CDR3 covers 14 residues. CDR1 is GTSNPN, CDR2 SVGIG, per germline (reference sequence). The CDR3: CAWSGPPGSYEQYF.

Judged by frequency, this clonotype is medium-sized. V usage is TRBV29-1 and J usage is TRBJ2-1; TCRdb indicates TRBD2, and absent DNA this call remains unverified. The CDR3 has 13 residues. Per germline, CDR1 SQVTM and CDR2 ANQGSEA. This CDR3 reads CSAPVAIGNEQFF.

By frequency, this clonotype registers medium-sized. V is TRBV29-1 and J is TRBJ1-2. The CDR3 is 12 residues long. The V gene's germline CDR1 is SQVTM and CDR2 ANQGSEA. The CDR3 loop is CSVETANYGYTF.

This clonotype is medium-sized by frequency. The V gene is TRBV10-3, the J gene TRBJ2-3; TCRdb outputs TRBD2, but without DNA this stays unchecked. CDR1 ENHRY and CDR2 SYGVKD come from the germline V gene. This CDR3 spans 15 amino acids. Here the CDR3 reads CAISEGTSGTDTQYF.

Judged by frequency, this clonotype is medium-sized. The CDR3 loop is CASSLKVAGKHLRAYNEQFF. The V call is TRBV11-1, the J call TRBJ2-1; the TRBD2 assignment by TCRdb is unverifiable without DNA. The CDR3 is made up of 20 amino acids. The germline V gene has CDR1 SGHAT and CDR2 FQDESV (reference sequence).

This clonotype is identified as medium-sized from frequency. This sequence joins TRBV29-1 and TRBJ1-4; TCRdb returns TRBD1, unconfirmable since there is no DNA. Per germline, CDR1 SQVTM and CDR2 ANQGSEA. This CDR3 comprises 12 residues. CDR3 residues: CSAGHFSEKLFF.

This clonotype shows up as medium-sized (0.01 to 0.1%) by frequency. This chain connects TRBV30 to TRBJ1-1; TCRdb's assignment of TRBD1 cannot be checked, as there is no DNA. The CDR3 sequence is 15 residues long. Germline V gene sequence: CDR1 GTSNPN, CDR2 SVGIG (reference sequence). CDR3 residues: CAWSPLQLMNTEAFF.

The chain links TRBV11-3 to TRBJ1-1; there is no DNA to check the TCRdb D call of TRBD1. The CDR3 is made up of 18 amino acids. From germline, CDR1 is SGHNT and CDR2 YENEEA. The CDR3 region is CASSLGRTGGFVGTEAFF. Supplemented by reference TRBV11-3 and TRBJ1-1, the full variable domain reads EAGVVQSPRYKIIEKKQPVAFWCNPISGHNTLYWYLQNLGQGPELLIRYENEEAVDDSQLPKDRFSAERLKGVDSTLKIQPAELGDSAVYLCASSLGRTGGFVGTEAFFGQGTRLTVV.

Measured by frequency, this clonotype is large (0.1 to 1%). The chain recombines TRBV29-1 with TRBJ2-2. Germline CDR1 and CDR2: SQVTM and ANQGSEA. This CDR3 region has 14 residues. The chain's CDR3 is CSVERLTATGELFF.

This clonotype is deemed medium-sized by its frequency. The chain's CDR3 is CASSQGLRRTDTQYF. The V and J genes are TRBV12-3 or TRBV12-4 and TRBJ2-3; TCRdb returns TRBD2, unconfirmable since there is no DNA. The CDR3 spans 15 residues.

Measured by frequency, this clonotype is medium-sized (0.01 to 0.1%). The CDR3 is CASGPTVLDTQYF. V gene TRBV12-3 or TRBV12-4 combines with J gene TRBJ2-3; TCRdb names TRBD1, which stays unverified in the absence of DNA. This CDR3 is built from 13 residues.